This T cell receptor beta chain is drawn from a study of blood T cell repertoires in COVID-19. In the authors' methods: Scientists estimated how many nucleated cells there were by amplifying reference gene primers. TCRdb's copy holds only in-frame clones and misses some; the assay was immunoSEQ multiplex PCR. V, J and clone size derive from that table, while D and trimming were established from the DNA sequence. The data contain more than 85,000 clones, approximately 92% of them seen just once; the ten biggest clones take up 1.9%. The Seattle patients, enrolled during active infection, were followed longitudinally. From germline, CDR1 is MDHEN and CDR2 SYDVKM. The CDR3 loop spans 17 amino acids. V lost 4 bases and J 1 base, leaving 19 bases between the germline ends.

V gene TRBV28 combines with J gene TRBJ1-1; D is possibly TRBD1 (6 bases). What was sequenced was peripheral blood. This sequence originates from a woman aged 45 to 65 with COVID-19, enrolled during active disease. Written as DNA, the CDR3 is TGTGCCAGCAGTTCCCCGGGCGTATTAGGGGGGAACACTGAAGCTTTCTTT. Protein: CASSSPGVLGGNTEAFF.